This section outlines one T cell receptor (beta chain) sequence together with its context. The data are from a study of blood T cell repertoires in COVID-19. Overall study: Sites in the United States, Italy and Spain provided acute and convalescent COVID-19 samples. Sources were T cells, B-cell-depleted T cells, or PBMCs; the material itself was cDNA or gDNA.

This CDR3 contains 13 residues. In germline, CDR1 is LNHNV, CDR2 YYDKDF (reference sequence). V was pared by 0 bases and J by 4 bases, with 6 bases between. In the original analysis: Estimation of nucleated cell counts was performed using reference gene primer amplification. TCRdb keeps only in-frame clones here, not all; method: immunoSEQ multiplex PCR. V and J calls and clone size are copied from that table; D and trimming were computed from the DNA. The sample carries 100,000 or so clones, approximately 88% recorded once. The sample comprised peripheral blood. J is TRBJ1-2 and V is TRBV15; the D gene is possibly TRBD1 (5 bases). The receptor was derived from a woman aged 55-69 years with acute or convalescent COVID-19. The CDR3 sequence is CATSRDGAYGYTF. The CDR3 nucleotides are TGTGCCACCAGCAGAGATGGGGCCTATGGCTACACCTTC.